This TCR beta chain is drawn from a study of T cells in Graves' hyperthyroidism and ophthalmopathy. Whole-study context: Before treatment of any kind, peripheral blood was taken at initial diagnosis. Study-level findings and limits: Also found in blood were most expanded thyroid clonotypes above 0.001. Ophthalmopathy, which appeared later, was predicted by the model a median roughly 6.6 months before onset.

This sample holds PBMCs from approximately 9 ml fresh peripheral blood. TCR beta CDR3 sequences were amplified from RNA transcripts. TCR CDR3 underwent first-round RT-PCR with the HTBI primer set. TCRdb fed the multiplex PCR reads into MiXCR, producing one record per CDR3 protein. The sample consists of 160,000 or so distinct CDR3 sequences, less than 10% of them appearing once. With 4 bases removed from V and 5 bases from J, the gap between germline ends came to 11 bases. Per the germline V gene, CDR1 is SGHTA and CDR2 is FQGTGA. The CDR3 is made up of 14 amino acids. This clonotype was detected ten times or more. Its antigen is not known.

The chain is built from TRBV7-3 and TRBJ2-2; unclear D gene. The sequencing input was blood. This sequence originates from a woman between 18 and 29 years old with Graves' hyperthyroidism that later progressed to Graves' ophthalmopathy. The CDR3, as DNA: TGTGCCAGCAGCTCTATGACCGGAACCGGGGAGCTGTTTTTT. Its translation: CASSSMTGTGELFF. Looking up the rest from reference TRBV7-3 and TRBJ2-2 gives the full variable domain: GAGVSQTPSNKVTEKGKYVELRCDPISGHTALYWYRQSLGQGPEFLIYFQGTGAADDSGLPNDRFFAVRPEGSVSTLKIQRTERGDSAVYLCASSSMTGTGELFFGEGSRLTVL.